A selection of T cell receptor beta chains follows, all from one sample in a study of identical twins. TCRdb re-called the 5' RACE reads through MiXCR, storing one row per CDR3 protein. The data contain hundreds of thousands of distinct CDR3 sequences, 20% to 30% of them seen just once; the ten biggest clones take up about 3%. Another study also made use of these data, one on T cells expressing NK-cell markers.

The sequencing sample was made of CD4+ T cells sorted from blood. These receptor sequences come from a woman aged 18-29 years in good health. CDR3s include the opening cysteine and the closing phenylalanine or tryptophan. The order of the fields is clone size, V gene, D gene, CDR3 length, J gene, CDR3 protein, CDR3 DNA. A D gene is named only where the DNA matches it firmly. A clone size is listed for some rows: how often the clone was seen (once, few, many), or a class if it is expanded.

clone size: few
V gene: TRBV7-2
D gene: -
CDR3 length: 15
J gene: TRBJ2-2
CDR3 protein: CASSASPANTGELFF
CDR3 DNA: TGTGCCAGCAGCGCAAGCCCAGCGAACACCGGGGAGCTGTTTTTT

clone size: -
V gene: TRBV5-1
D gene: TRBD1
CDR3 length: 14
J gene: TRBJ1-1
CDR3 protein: CASSLDTGGTEAFF
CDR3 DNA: TGCGCCAGCAGCTTGGATACAGGGGGCACTGAAGCTTTCTTT

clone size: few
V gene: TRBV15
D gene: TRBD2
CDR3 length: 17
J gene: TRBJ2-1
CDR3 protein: CATSGGLAGGSYNEQFF
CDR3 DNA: TGTGCCACCAGCGGGGGACTAGCGGGGGGCTCCTACAATGAGCAGTTCTTC

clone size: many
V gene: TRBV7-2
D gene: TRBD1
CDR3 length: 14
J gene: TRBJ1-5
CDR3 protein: CASSLDRGNQPQHF
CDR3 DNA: TGTGCCAGCAGCCTGGACAGGGGCAATCAGCCCCAGCATTTT

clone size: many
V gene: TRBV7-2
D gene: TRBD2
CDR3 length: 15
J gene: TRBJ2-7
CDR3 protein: CASSLLAGGAYEQYF
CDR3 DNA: TGTGCCAGCAGCTTACTAGCGGGGGGCGCGTACGAGCAGTACTTC

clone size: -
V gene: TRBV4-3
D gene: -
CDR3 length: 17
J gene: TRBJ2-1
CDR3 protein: CASSQEGAGTIGGEQFF
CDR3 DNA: TGCGCCAGCAGCCAAGAGGGGGCGGGAACCATCGGTGGTGAGCAGTTCTTC

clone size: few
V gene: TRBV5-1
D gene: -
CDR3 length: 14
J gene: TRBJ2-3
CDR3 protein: CASSLTRGTDTQYF
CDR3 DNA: TGCGCCAGCAGCTTGACTCGGGGCACAGATACGCAGTATTTT

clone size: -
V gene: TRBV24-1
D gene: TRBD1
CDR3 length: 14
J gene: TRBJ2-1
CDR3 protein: CATSGTGGGDEQFF
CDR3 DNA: TGTGCCACCTCTGGGACAGGGGGCGGCGATGAGCAGTTCTTC

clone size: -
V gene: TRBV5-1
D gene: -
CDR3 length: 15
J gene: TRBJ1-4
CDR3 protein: CASNKRGGANEKLFF
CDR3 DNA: TGCGCCAGCAACAAGAGAGGTGGGGCTAATGAAAAACTGTTTTTT

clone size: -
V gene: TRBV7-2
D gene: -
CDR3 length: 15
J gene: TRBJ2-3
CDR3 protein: CASSPQERRTDTQYF
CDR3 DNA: TGTGCCAGCAGCCCCCAGGAACGGCGCACAGATACGCAGTATTTT

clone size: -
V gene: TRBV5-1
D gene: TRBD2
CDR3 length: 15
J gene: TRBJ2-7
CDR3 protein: CASSLAVGGTYEQYF
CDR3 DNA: TGCGCCAGCAGCTTGGCTGTGGGAGGGACCTACGAGCAGTACTTC

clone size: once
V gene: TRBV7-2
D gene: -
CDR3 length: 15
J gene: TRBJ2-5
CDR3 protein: CASSLAQGIQETQYF
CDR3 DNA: TGTGCCAGCAGCCTTGCACAGGGTATTCAAGAGACCCAGTACTTC

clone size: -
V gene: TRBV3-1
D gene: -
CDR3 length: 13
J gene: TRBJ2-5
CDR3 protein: CASSQAPAETQYF
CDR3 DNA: TGTGCCAGCAGCCAAGCCCCCGCGGAGACCCAGTACTTC

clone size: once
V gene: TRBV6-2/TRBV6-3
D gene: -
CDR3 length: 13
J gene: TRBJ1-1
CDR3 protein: CASSKPVNTEAFF
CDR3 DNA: TGTGCCAGCAGCAAGCCTGTGAACACTGAAGCTTTCTTT

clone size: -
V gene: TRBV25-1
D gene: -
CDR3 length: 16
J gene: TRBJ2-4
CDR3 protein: CASSNLNGTAKNIQYF
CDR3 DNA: TGTGCCAGCAGTAACCTAAACGGGACAGCCAAAAACATTCAGTACTTC

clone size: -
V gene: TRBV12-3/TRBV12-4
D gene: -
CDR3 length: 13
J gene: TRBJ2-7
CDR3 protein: CASSGDQGREQYF
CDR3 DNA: TGTGCCAGCAGTGGGGACCAGGGGAGGGAGCAGTACTTC

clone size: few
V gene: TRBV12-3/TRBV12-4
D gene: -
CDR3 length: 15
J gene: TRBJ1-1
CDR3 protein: CASSVRDSRSTEAFF
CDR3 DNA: TGTGCCAGCAGTGTCAGGGATTCGCGTAGCACTGAAGCTTTCTTT

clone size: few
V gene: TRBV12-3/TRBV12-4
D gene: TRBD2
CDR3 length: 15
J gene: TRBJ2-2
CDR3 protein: CASRLSGGLTGELFF
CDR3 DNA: TGTGCCAGCAGGCTTAGCGGGGGTCTTACCGGGGAGCTGTTTTTT

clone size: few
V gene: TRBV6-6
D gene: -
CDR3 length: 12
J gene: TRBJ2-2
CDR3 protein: CASTQSRGELFF
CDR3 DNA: TGTGCCAGCACCCAGTCCCGCGGGGAGCTGTTTTTT

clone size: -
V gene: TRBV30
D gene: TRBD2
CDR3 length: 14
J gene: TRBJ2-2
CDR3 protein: CAWSRAGDTGELFF
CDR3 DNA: TGTGCCTGGAGCCGAGCGGGAGACACCGGGGAGCTGTTTTTT

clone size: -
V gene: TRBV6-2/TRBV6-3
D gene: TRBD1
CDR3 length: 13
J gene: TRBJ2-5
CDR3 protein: CASSRGQWETQYF
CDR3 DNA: TGTGCCAGCAGCCGGGGACAGTGGGAGACCCAGTACTTC

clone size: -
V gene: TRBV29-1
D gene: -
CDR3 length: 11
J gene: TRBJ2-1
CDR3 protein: CSVESSDEQFF
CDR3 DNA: TGCAGCGTTGAGTCGTCGGATGAGCAGTTCTTC

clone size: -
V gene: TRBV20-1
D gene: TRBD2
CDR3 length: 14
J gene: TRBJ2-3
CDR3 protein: CSAWTSGRVNTQYF
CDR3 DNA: TGCAGTGCTTGGACTAGCGGGAGGGTTAATACGCAGTATTTT

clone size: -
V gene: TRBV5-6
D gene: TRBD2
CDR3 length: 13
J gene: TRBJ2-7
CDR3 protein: CASSFGLAREQYF
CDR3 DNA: TGTGCCAGCAGCTTCGGACTAGCGAGGGAGCAGTACTTC

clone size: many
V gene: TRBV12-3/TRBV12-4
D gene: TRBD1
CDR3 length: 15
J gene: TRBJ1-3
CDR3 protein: CASRGQASSGNTIYF
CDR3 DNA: TGTGCCAGCAGGGGACAGGCTAGCTCTGGAAACACCATATATTTT

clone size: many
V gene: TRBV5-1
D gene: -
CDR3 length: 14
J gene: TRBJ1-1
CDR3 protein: CASSLWAVNTEAFF
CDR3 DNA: TGCGCCAGCAGCTTGTGGGCAGTGAACACTGAAGCTTTCTTT

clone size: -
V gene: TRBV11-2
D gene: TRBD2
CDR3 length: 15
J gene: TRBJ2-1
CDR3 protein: CASSSRTSPYNEQFF
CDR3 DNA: TGTGCCAGCAGCTCCCGGACTAGCCCCTACAATGAGCAGTTCTTC

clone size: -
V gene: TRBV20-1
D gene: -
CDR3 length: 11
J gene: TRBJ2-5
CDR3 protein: CSARDRESQYF
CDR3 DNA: TGCAGTGCTAGAGACCGGGAAAGCCAGTACTTC

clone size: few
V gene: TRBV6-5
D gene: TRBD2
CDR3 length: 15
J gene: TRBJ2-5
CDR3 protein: CASSYPGGPGETQYF
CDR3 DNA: TGTGCCAGCAGTTACCCGGGGGGGCCAGGGGAGACCCAGTACTTC

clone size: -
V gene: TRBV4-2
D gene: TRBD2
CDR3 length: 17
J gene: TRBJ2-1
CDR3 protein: CASSQDSLAGAYNEQFF
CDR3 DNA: TGTGCCAGCAGCCAAGACTCTTTAGCGGGGGCCTACAATGAGCAGTTCTTC

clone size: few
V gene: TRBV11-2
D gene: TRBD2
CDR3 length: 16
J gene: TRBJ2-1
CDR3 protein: CASSSQGSGGYNEQFF
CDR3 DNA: TGTGCCAGCAGCTCCCAGGGTAGCGGGGGATACAATGAGCAGTTCTTC

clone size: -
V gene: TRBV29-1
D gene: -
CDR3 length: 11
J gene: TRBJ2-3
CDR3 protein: CSAYQADTQYF
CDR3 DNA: TGCAGCGCTTACCAAGCAGATACGCAGTATTTT

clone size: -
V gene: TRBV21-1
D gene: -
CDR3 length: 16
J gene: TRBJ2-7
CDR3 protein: CASSKGRGPGDYEQYF
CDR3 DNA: TGTGCCAGCAGCAAGGGTAGAGGACCAGGGGACTACGAGCAGTACTTC

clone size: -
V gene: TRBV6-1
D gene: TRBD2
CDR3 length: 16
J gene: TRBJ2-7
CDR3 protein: CASSPSAASGGSGQYF
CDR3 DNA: TGTGCCAGCAGCCCCTCTGCGGCTAGCGGGGGATCAGGGCAGTACTTC

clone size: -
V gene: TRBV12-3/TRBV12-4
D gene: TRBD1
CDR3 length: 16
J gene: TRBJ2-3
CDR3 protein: CASIPQWDRGTDTQYF
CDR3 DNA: TGTGCCAGCATCCCTCAGTGGGACAGGGGCACAGATACGCAGTATTTT

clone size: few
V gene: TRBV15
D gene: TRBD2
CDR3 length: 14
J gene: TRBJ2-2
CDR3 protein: CATSGRGGGGELFF
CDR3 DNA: TGTGCCACCAGCGGGAGGGGAGGTGGCGGGGAGCTGTTTTTT

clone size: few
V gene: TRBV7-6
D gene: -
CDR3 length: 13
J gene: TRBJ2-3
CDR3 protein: CASSFVSADTQYF
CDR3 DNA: TGTGCCAGCAGCTTTGTTTCCGCAGATACGCAGTATTTT

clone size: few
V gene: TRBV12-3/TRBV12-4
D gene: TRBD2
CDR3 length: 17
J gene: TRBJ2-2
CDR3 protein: CASSFKAGGLNTGELFF
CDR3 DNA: TGTGCCAGCAGTTTCAAAGCGGGAGGGCTGAACACCGGGGAGCTGTTTTTT

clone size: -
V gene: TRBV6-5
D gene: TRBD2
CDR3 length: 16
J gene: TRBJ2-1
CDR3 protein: CASSYPRDGGGNEQFF
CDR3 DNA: TGTGCCAGCAGTTACCCGCGCGACGGGGGGGGCAATGAGCAGTTCTTC

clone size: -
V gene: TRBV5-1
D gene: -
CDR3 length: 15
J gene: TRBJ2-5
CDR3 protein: CASSLGRGSQETQYF
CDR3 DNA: TGCGCCAGCAGCTTGGGGCGGGGCTCCCAAGAGACCCAGTACTTC

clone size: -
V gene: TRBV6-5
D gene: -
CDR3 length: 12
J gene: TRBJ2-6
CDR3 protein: CASVSGANVLTF
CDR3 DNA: TGTGCCAGCGTTTCTGGGGCCAACGTCCTGACTTTC

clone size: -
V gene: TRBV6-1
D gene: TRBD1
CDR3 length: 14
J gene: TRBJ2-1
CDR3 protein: CASSTGGTYNEQFF
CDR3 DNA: TGTGCCAGCAGTACAGGGGGGACCTACAATGAGCAGTTCTTC

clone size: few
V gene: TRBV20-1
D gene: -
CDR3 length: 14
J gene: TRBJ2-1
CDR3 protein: CSAIPGVSYNEQFF
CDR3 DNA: TGCAGTGCCATCCCGGGGGTTTCCTACAATGAGCAGTTCTTC

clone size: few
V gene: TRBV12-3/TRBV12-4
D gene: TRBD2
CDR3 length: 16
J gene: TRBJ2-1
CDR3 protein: CASSLVQRGTYNEQFF
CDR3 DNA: TGTGCCAGCAGTTTAGTCCAGCGGGGGACCTACAATGAGCAGTTCTTC

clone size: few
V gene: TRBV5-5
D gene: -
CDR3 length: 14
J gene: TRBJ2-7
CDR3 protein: CASSRRTATYEQYF
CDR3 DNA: TGTGCCAGCAGCCGAAGGACCGCAACCTACGAGCAGTACTTC

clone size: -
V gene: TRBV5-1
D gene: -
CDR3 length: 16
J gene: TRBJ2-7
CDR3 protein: CASSWGYARGSYEQYF
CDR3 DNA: TGCGCCAGCAGCTGGGGTTATGCGAGAGGTTCCTACGAGCAGTACTTC

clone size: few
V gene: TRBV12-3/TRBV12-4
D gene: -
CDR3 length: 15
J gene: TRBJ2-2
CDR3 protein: CASSLENPGTGELFF
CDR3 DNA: TGTGCCAGCAGTTTAGAGAACCCCGGCACCGGGGAGCTGTTTTTT

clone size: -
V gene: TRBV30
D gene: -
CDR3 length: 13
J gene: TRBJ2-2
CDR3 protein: CAWSEAVTGELFF
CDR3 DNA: TGTGCCTGGAGTGAGGCGGTCACCGGGGAGCTGTTTTTT

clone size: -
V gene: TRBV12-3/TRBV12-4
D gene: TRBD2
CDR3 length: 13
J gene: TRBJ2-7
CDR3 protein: CATRTSGGGEQYF
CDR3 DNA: TGTGCCACCAGGACTAGCGGGGGCGGCGAGCAGTACTTC

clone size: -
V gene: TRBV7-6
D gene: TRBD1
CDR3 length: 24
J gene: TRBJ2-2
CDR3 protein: CASSLVNVGQGVVTLPANTGELFF
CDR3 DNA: TGTGCCAGCAGCTTAGTTAACGTTGGCCAGGGGGTCGTAACCCTTCCCGCGAACACCGGGGAGCTGTTTTTT

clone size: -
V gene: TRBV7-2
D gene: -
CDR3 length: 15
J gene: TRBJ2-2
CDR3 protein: CASSLLWQITGELFF
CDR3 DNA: TGTGCCAGCAGCTTACTTTGGCAAATCACCGGGGAGCTGTTTTTT